The 32 T cell receptor beta chains in this list originate from one sample, sequenced in a study of cytomegalovirus exposure and HLA in healthy donors. 13 Jbeta primers and 60 Vbeta primers were used for the PCR. Using immunoSEQ multiplex PCR, the repertoire was profiled, and TCRdb retains in-frame clones only, with some absent. The table gives around 51,000 clones; the top ten clones make up more than 2% of it. The sample comprised PBMCs. Receptors were obtained from a woman aged 40-49 years in good health and CMV-seronegative.

The chain combines TRBV5-6 with TRBJ2-5, with TRBD1 as a possible D gene (5 bases). Germline V gives CDR1 SGHDT, CDR2 YYEEEE. V was shortened by 4 bases and J by 4 bases, with 14 bases between the two germline ends. The CDR3 runs to 14 residues. CDR3 in amino acids: CASSNQGAGETQYF. Written as DNA, the CDR3 is TGTGCCAGCAGCAACCAAGGGGCTGGAGAGACCCAGTACTTC.

This rearrangement joins TRBV19 to TRBJ1-2; D is uncertain. In germline, CDR1 is LNHDA, CDR2 SQIVND (reference sequence). CDR3 length: 13 amino acids. Trimming stripped 3 bases from V and 2 bases from J, with 7 bases between. The CDR3 loop is CASSMSLNYGYTF. Written as DNA, the CDR3 is TGTGCCAGTAGTATGAGCCTAAACTATGGCTACACCTTC.

V gene TRBV7-2 combines with J gene TRBJ2-7, with 8 bases fitting TRBD2. Germline V gene data show CDR1 as SGHTA and CDR2 as FQGNSA. The trim removed 5 bases at V and 3 bases at J, leaving 6 bases unmatched. The CDR3 contains 14 residues. Here the CDR3 DNA reads TGTGCCAGCAGCCCACAGCGGGGGAACTACGAGCAGTACTTC. It translates to CASSPQRGNYEQYF.

The chain employs TRBV6-6 and TRBJ1-6; D remains unclear. The CDR3 runs to 13 residues. V was trimmed by 8 bases and J by 8 bases, leaving 13 bases between them. In germline, CDR1 is MNHNY, CDR2 SVGAGI (reference sequence). DNA for the CDR3: TGTGCCAGCCACCCGAGCCTTGATTCACCCCTCCACTTT. It encodes CASHPSLDSPLHF.

Concerning this clone: An end of the junction differs from the germline gene, which may be a read error. V gene TRBV7-7 combines with J gene TRBJ2-2; 8 bases map to TRBD1. Germline CDR1 is SSHAT and CDR2 is FNYEAQ (reference sequence). CDR3 length equals 15 residues. CDR3 protein: CASSFGRGQAGELFF. CDR3 nucleotides: TGTGCTAGCAGCTTTGGCAGGGGGCAAGCCGGGGAGCTGTTTTTT. Full variable domain (outside the CDR3, taken from reference TRBV7-7 and TRBJ2-2): GAGVSQSPRYKVTKRGQDVTLRCDPISSHATLYWYQQALGQGPEFLTYFNYEAQPDKSGLPSDRFSAERPEGSISTLTIQRTEQRDSAMYRCASSFGRGQAGELFFGEGSRLTVL.

The chain couples TRBV18 to TRBJ2-6; tentatively, D is TRBD2 (7 bases). Trimming left V 3 bases short and J 3 bases short, with 9 bases between. Germline CDR1 is KGHSH and CDR2 is LQKENI. The length of the CDR3 is 15 residues. CDR3 sequence: CASSPGGHGANVLTF. As DNA, the CDR3 is TGTGCCAGCTCACCGGGGGGGCATGGGGCCAACGTCCTGACTTTC.

This chain connects TRBV4-2 to TRBJ1-3; D not resolved. The V gene lost 1 base and the J gene lost 3 bases, with 16 bases spanning the gap. The length of the CDR3 is 17 residues. Germline lookup yields CDR1 LGHNA and CDR2 YNFKEQ. For the CDR3, the DNA is TGTGCCAGCAGCCAAGTAGCTGCGGGAGGACTTGGAAACACCATATATTTT. Its protein is CASSQVAAGGLGNTIYF.

The chain uses TRBV19 and TRBJ2-7; 8 nucleotides line up with TRBD1. Germline CDR1 reads LNHDA; CDR2 reads SQIVND (reference sequence). The CDR3 runs to 16 residues. The trim removed 4 bases at V and 3 bases at J, leaving 11 bases unmatched. The CDR3 nucleotides are TGTGCCAGTAGTACCACTCCCGGACAGGGTCGCTACGAGCAGTACTTC. Its translation: CASSTTPGQGRYEQYF.

The V and J genes are TRBV11-3 and TRBJ2-3, with a weak D call TRBD2 (6 bases). This CDR3 is 17 amino acids long. The germline CDR1 and CDR2 sequences are SGHNT and YENEEA. V dropped 0 bases and J dropped 0 bases, with 13 bases sitting between them. CDR3 coding DNA: TGTGCCAGCAGCTTAGATTTTGCGGGGACTAGCACAGATACGCAGTATTTT. Amino acids: CASSLDFAGTSTDTQYF.

The chain employs TRBV5-1 and TRBJ2-7; D possibly corresponds to TRBD2 (5 bases). Germline CDR1 SGHRS, CDR2 YFSETQ. The V end lost 0 bases, the J end lost 2 bases, and 9 bases lay between the germline ends. This CDR3 spans 14 amino acids. CDR3 sequence (DNA): TGCGCCAGCAGCTTGGGAGGGCCTGCCTACGAGCAGTACTTC. It translates to CASSLGGPAYEQYF.

The chain carries TRBV4-1 and TRBJ2-7, with 8 nucleotides matching TRBD2. The CDR3 runs 14 residues. Losses at the gene ends were 3 bases for V and 2 bases for J; bases not matched to a gene: 3. In germline, CDR1 is MGHRA, CDR2 YSYEKL. The CDR3 DNA reads as TGCGCCAGCAGCCATCTTAGCGGGACCTACGAGCAGTACTTC. Translating it yields CASSHLSGTYEQYF.

The rearrangement links TRBV25-1 to TRBJ2-2; perhaps TRBD2 as D (6 bases). Germline assignment: CDR1 MGHDK and CDR2 SYGVNS. The V end lost 5 bases, the J end lost 5 bases, and 9 bases lay between the germline ends. The CDR3 extends over 13 amino acids. The CDR3 nucleotides read TGTGCCAGCAGTAGGGGAGGAACCGGGGAGCTGTTTTTT. Residues: CASSRGGTGELFF. Filled out from reference TRBV25-1 and TRBJ2-2, the complete variable domain reads EADIYQTPRYLVIGTGKKITLECSQTMGHDKMYWYQQDPGMELHLIHYSYGVNSTEKGDLSSESTVSRIRTEHFPLTLESARPSHTSQYLCASSRGGTGELFFGEGSRLTVL.

This chain uses TRBV21-1 with TRBJ2-3; TRBD2, the table's D call, lacks a check against the DNA. TRBV21-1 is a recognized pseudogene. The CDR3 extends over 19 amino acids. Here the CDR3 DNA reads TGTGCCAGCAGCAAAGGGGGGACTCCACAGCCTTCTAGCACAGATACGCAGTATTTT. This gives the protein CASSKGGTPQPSSTDTQYF.

The V gene is TRBV9, the J gene TRBJ2-5; the D gene is possibly TRBD2 (6 bases). Germline V gene lookup returns CDR1 SGDLS and CDR2 YYNGEE. CDR3 size: 16 residues. V was clipped by 0 bases and J by 2 bases, with 14 bases between them. The CDR3 coding sequence is TGTGCCAGCAGCGTAGGAGTCGGGGGAGAACAAGAGACCCAGTACTTC. Encoded protein: CASSVGVGGEQETQYF.

The chain carries TRBV5-1 and TRBJ2-3; 15 bases are shared with TRBD2. Germline V lookup: CDR1 SGHRS, CDR2 YFSETQ. The CDR3 contains 18 residues. Unmatched junction bases numbered 5, after V lost 3 bases and J lost 0 bases. The CDR3 here is CASSWRTSGGVSTDTQYF. CDR3 DNA sequence: TGCGCCAGCAGCTGGAGGACTAGCGGGGGGGTGAGCACAGATACGCAGTATTTT.

The rearrangement uses TRBV21-1 and TRBJ1-1. TRBV21-1 is designated a pseudogene. This CDR3 has 15 amino acids. The CDR3 reads CASSKAQEGNTEAFF. Here the CDR3 DNA reads TGTGCCAGCAGCAAAGCGCAGGAGGGGAACACTGAAGCTTTCTTT.

The CDR3 DNA reads TGTGCCAGCAGTTTGGGGGGGCAGGGATATGGCTACACCTTC. It is translated as CASSLGGQGYGYTF. The chain carries TRBV28 and TRBJ1-2, with D possibly being TRBD1 (6 bases). This CDR3 spans 14 amino acids. Germline lookup yields CDR1 MDHEN and CDR2 SYDVKM. The V end lost 3 bases, the J end lost 5 bases, and 13 bases lay between the germline ends.

The chain couples TRBV4-3 to TRBJ1-2; 8 nucleotides match TRBD1. This CDR3 region has 15 residues. Germline trimming cut 1 base from V and 3 bases from J; bases unmatched to any gene: 4. Per germline, CDR1 LGHNA and CDR2 YSLEER. The CDR3 protein is CASSQGGTGYYGYTF. The DNA of the CDR3 is TGCGCCAGCAGCCAAGGGGGGACAGGCTACTATGGCTACACCTTC.

The V and J genes are TRBV19 and TRBJ2-2; 7 positions agree with TRBD1. This CDR3 is built from 16 residues. The V gene's germline CDR1 is LNHDA and CDR2 SQIVND (reference sequence). The V and J ends lost 7 bases and 8 bases, in that order; junction bases with no gene match: 16. The chain's CDR3 is CASIQTGTVNSGELFF. The DNA of the CDR3 is TGTGCCAGTATTCAAACCGGGACAGTAAACTCTGGGGAGCTGTTTTTT.

The V call is TRBV29-1, the J call TRBJ2-1; D might be TRBD1 (6 bases). Trimming shortened V by 2 bases and J by 6 bases, and 14 bases separated the two germline ends. There are 14 residues in the CDR3. Germline values: CDR1 SQVTM, CDR2 ANQGSEA. This CDR3 is CSVERGTLGNEQFF. CDR3 nucleotide sequence: TGCAGCGTTGAACGAGGGACATTAGGCAATGAGCAGTTCTTC.

The chain uses TRBV30 and TRBJ2-5, with no clear D. The CDR3 has 11 amino acids. Germline CDR1 GTSNPN, CDR2 SVGIG (reference sequence). V dropped 2 bases and J dropped 4 bases, with 5 bases sitting between them. The CDR3 region has the DNA TGTGCCTGGAGTACCGGAGAGACCCAGTACTTC. This gives the protein CAWSTGETQYF.

The chain is built from TRBV5-8 and TRBJ1-2, with D tentatively TRBD1 (5 bases). Germline loops: CDR1 SGHTS, CDR2 YDEGEE. This CDR3 comprises 14 residues. V was shortened by 0 bases and J by 2 bases, with 8 bases between the two germline ends. This CDR3 is CASSLDRRNYGYTF. The CDR3 DNA sequence: TGTGCCAGCAGCTTGGACAGGAGAAACTATGGCTACACCTTC.

The rearrangement joins TRBV7-8 to TRBJ1-5, with a weak D call TRBD1 (5 bases). This CDR3 contains 15 residues. Trimming cost V 1 base and J 3 bases, with 10 bases left between them. The V gene's germline CDR1 is SGHVS and CDR2 FQNEAQ. The CDR3 sequence: CASSLVDSNNQPQHF. In nucleotides, the CDR3 is TGTGCCAGCAGCTTAGTTGACAGCAACAATCAGCCCCAGCATTTT.

This chain links TRBV12-5 with TRBJ2-3, with 7 bases aligning to TRBD2. Unmatched junction bases numbered 10, after V lost 5 bases and J lost 5 bases. The germline V gene has CDR1 LGHNT and CDR2 FRNRAP. The CDR3 covers 15 residues. CDR3 protein: CASGLFGRAGDTQYF. In nucleotides, the CDR3 is TGTGCTAGTGGTCTTTTTGGGAGGGCGGGAGATACGCAGTATTTT.

The J gene is TRBJ1-2, the V gene TRBV7-8; unclear D gene. The V end lost 0 bases, the J end lost 4 bases, and 12 bases lay between the germline ends. Germline CDR1 and CDR2: SGHVS and FQNEAQ. The CDR3 contains 15 residues. In nucleotides, the CDR3 is TGTGCCAGCAGCTTAGCCCGACACCTGAGCTATGGCTACACCTTC. This codes for CASSLARHLSYGYTF.

The J gene is TRBJ2-7, the V gene TRBV15; possibly TRBD1 for D (6 bases). Germline V CDR1 and CDR2: LNHNV, YYDKDF (reference sequence). V lost 1 base to trimming and J lost 7 bases, with 14 bases between them. This CDR3 comprises 14 residues. This CDR3 is CATSRGTVLGEQYF. The CDR3 DNA is TGTGCCACCAGCAGAGGGACAGTCTTGGGGGAGCAGTACTTC.

V and J are TRBV7-9 and TRBJ1-6; tentatively, D is TRBD1 (6 bases). CDR1 SEHNR and CDR2 FQNEAQ come from the germline V gene (reference sequence). CDR3 length equals 16 residues. Trimming stripped 3 bases from V and 0 bases from J, with 9 bases between. The CDR3 here is CASSFQGSSYNSPLHF. The CDR3 DNA reads TGTGCCAGCAGCTTTCAGGGGAGCTCCTATAATTCACCCCTCCACTTT.

The chain employs TRBV11-3 and TRBJ2-7, with 10 positions matching TRBD2. Trimming cost V 6 bases and J 6 bases; bases outside gene matches: 8. Per germline, CDR1 SGHNT and CDR2 YENEEA. CDR3 length: 14 residues. The CDR3 sequence is CASSPSGSVLEQYF. CDR3 coding DNA: TGTGCCAGCAGTCCTAGCGGGAGCGTGCTCGAGCAGTACTTC.

J is TRBJ2-2 and V is TRBV19, with TRBD2 identical over 10 bases. The CDR3 consists of 16 residues. CDR1 is LNHDA, CDR2 SQIVND, per germline (reference sequence). V gave up 5 bases and J gave up 6 bases; unmatched junction bases: 9. The CDR3 reads CASSPESGGAAGELFF. CDR3 sequence (DNA): TGTGCCAGTAGTCCAGAAAGCGGGGGGGCGGCCGGGGAGCTGTTTTTT.

CDR3 in DNA: TGTGCCAGCAGCTTGGGGCTAGCGGGATTCCAAGACGGGGAGCTGTTTTTT. This translates into CASSLGLAGFQDGELFF. The chain joins TRBV5-4 to TRBJ2-2; TRBD2 aligns across 9 bases. Looked up from germline, CDR1 is SGHNT and CDR2 is YYREEE (reference sequence). The CDR3 contains 17 residues. V lost 0 bases and J lost 7; bases outside the gene matches: 10.

With regard to this clone: Other DNA sequences in this specimen translate into the identical CDR3. The V gene is TRBV7-9, the J gene TRBJ2-3, with D perhaps TRBD1 (6 bases). The ends were cut back, 5 bases at V and 4 bases at J, with 10 bases in the middle. This CDR3 spans 13 amino acids. Germline V gene lookup returns CDR1 SEHNR and CDR2 FQNEAQ (reference sequence). CDR3 amino acids: CASSPRGPDTQYF. For the CDR3, the DNA is TGTGCCAGCAGCCCCAGGGGCCCAGATACGCAGTATTTT.

This chain uses TRBV5-1 with TRBJ1-2; 7 bases fit TRBD1. The CDR3 is 14 residues long. Germline trimming cut 4 bases from V and 5 bases from J; bases unmatched to any gene: 8. CDR1 is SGHRS and CDR2 is YFSETQ in the germline V gene. In DNA form, the CDR3 reads TGCGCCAGCAGCGCCCAAGGGGGCACGTATGGCTACACCTTC. It is translated as CASSAQGGTYGYTF.